Below, 10 T cell receptor beta chains from the same sample are listed, as sequenced in a study of CD8 T cells in ankylosing spondylitis. TCRdb itself ran the 5' RACE reads through MiXCR, one entry per CDR3 protein. The sample holds hundreds of thousands of distinct CDR3 sequences; 25% to 30% are singletons and the top ten take 0.89%. Findings and caveats of the study: There was a TCR beta motif, made of several highly homologous variants, that appeared characteristic of ankylosing spondylitis blood.

These receptors' antigens are unknown. Sequencing was carried out using blood, either unsorted or a sorted T cell fraction (not recorded which). The source of these receptors is a male donor with ankylosing spondylitis.

This chain links TRBV3-1 with TRBJ1-2; possible D gene TRBD1, 6 bases. V shed 0 bases and J shed 4 bases, with 12 bases lying between them. Germline V CDR1 and CDR2: LGHDT, YNNKEL (reference sequence). The CDR3 spans 15 residues. The CDR3 coding sequence is TGTGCCAGCAGCCAAGATGTATCAGGGGCCTATGGCTACACCTTC. Translation: CASSQDVSGAYGYTF.

V usage is TRBV2 and J usage is TRBJ2-6; TRBD1 is a possible D gene (5 bases). Trimming cost V 3 bases and J 0 bases, with 15 bases left between them. CDR1 and CDR2 from the germline V gene are SNHLY and FYNNEI. This CDR3 is built from 18 residues. CDR3 coding DNA: TGTGCCAGCAGTGACGGACAATTATCGGCCTCTGGGGCCAACGTCCTGACTTTC. Its translation is CASSDGQLSASGANVLTF.

This clonotype was counted only a few times. V is TRBV20-1 and J is TRBJ2-3, with TRBD2 matching over 9 bases. The CDR3 runs to 15 residues. Trimming cost V 0 bases and J 1 base; bases outside gene matches: 2. Looked up from germline, CDR1 is DFQATT and CDR2 is SNEGSKA (reference sequence). As DNA, the CDR3 is TGCAGTGCTAGAGATTGGACTAGCGGCACAGATACGCAGTATTTT. Translation gives CSARDWTSGTDTQYF.

A few counts support this clonotype. The V and J genes are TRBV7-9 and TRBJ1-1; TRBD1 might be the D (5 bases). CDR1 SEHNR and CDR2 FQNEAQ come from the germline V gene (reference sequence). CDR3 length: 11 residues. Trimming removed 2 bases from V and 11 bases from J, with 9 bases in between. DNA for the CDR3: TGTGCCAGCAGCTTACAGGGTCGGGCTTTCTTT. Residues: CASSLQGRAFF.

The chain is built from TRBV11-2 and TRBJ2-1; D is unclear. The germline V gene encodes CDR1 SGHAT and CDR2 FQNNGV. This CDR3 contains 15 residues. V lost 3 bases to trimming and J lost 4 bases, with 13 bases between them. The CDR3: CASSFGAKGYNEQFF. The CDR3 DNA is TGTGCCAGCAGCTTCGGAGCGAAAGGATACAATGAGCAGTTCTTC.

The genes are TRBV4-2 and TRBJ1-4; no reliable D call. The CDR3 consists of 18 residues. The germline V gene encodes CDR1 LGHNA and CDR2 YNFKEQ. V lost 3 bases and J lost 0, with 17 bases in between. The DNA for the CDR3 is TGTGCCAGCAGCCACCCCCAGGTGACAATGACAACTAATGAAAAACTGTTTTTT. Residues: CASSHPQVTMTTNEKLFF.

This clonotype turned up a few times. The V and J genes are TRBV11-3 and TRBJ2-3, with 11 positions matching TRBD1. The V gene's germline CDR1 is SGHNT and CDR2 YENEEA. V lost 5 bases to trimming and J lost 5 bases; unmatched junction nucleotides: 9. The CDR3 is made up of 16 amino acids. CDR3 protein: CASSLRIGTGGDTQYF. As DNA, the CDR3 is TGTGCCAGCAGCCTTCGAATCGGGACAGGGGGAGATACGCAGTATTTT. The full variable domain, in which reference TRBV11-3 and TRBJ2-3 provide the parts outside the CDR3, is EAGVVQSPRYKIIEKKQPVAFWCNPISGHNTLYWYLQNLGQGPELLIRYENEEAVDDSQLPKDRFSAERLKGVDSTLKIQPAELGDSAVYLCASSLRIGTGGDTQYFGPGTRLTVL.

This clonotype was detected once. The chain recombines TRBV7-2 with TRBJ2-7; possibly TRBD2 for D (5 bases). The V gene's germline CDR1 is SGHTA and CDR2 FQGNSA. Trimming pared 4 bases from V and 9 bases from J, leaving 10 bases between. The CDR3 covers 11 residues. The CDR3 loop reads CASSSGEGQYF. As DNA, the CDR3 is TGTGCCAGCAGCTCCGGCGAGGGGCAGTACTTC.

Sample share makes this clonotype medium-sized. V usage is TRBV20-1 and J usage is TRBJ2-6; unclear D gene. This CDR3 is 14 amino acids long. Germline CDR1 DFQATT, CDR2 SNEGSKA (reference sequence). The germline V and J ends were trimmed by 6 bases and 1 base, with 10 bases remaining between them. CDR3 DNA sequence: TGCAGTGCCCAGAAGGGATCTGGGGCCAACGTCCTGACTTTC. It translates to CSAQKGSGANVLTF.

This clonotype was detected once. The rearrangement uses TRBV11-2 and TRBJ1-1, with TRBD1 as a possible D gene (6 bases). The V gene's germline CDR1 is SGHAT and CDR2 FQNNGV. The germline V and J ends were trimmed by 3 bases and 5 bases, with 16 bases remaining between them. CDR3 length: 15 amino acids. The CDR3 DNA reads TGTGCCAGCAGCTTTAGAGGGGGGTTATGGACTGAAGCTTTCTTT. Translation gives CASSFRGGLWTEAFF.